This T cell receptor (beta chain) was sequenced for a study of blood T cell repertoires in COVID-19. TCRdb's copy holds only in-frame clones and misses some; the assay was immunoSEQ multiplex PCR. The table has about 140,000 clones, around 86% seen once. Trimming removed 5 bases at V and 4 bases at J, with 8 bases between. The CDR3 is made up of 11 amino acids. CDR1 and CDR2 from the germline V gene are SQVTM and ANQGSEA. The sample taken for sequencing was peripheral blood. The rearrangement uses TRBV29-1 and TRBJ1-1; D remains unclear. The receptor comes from a middle-aged man with active COVID-19. The CDR3 nucleotides are TGCAGCGTTACCCGGAGCACTGAAGCTTTCTTT. Encoded protein: CSVTRSTEAFF.